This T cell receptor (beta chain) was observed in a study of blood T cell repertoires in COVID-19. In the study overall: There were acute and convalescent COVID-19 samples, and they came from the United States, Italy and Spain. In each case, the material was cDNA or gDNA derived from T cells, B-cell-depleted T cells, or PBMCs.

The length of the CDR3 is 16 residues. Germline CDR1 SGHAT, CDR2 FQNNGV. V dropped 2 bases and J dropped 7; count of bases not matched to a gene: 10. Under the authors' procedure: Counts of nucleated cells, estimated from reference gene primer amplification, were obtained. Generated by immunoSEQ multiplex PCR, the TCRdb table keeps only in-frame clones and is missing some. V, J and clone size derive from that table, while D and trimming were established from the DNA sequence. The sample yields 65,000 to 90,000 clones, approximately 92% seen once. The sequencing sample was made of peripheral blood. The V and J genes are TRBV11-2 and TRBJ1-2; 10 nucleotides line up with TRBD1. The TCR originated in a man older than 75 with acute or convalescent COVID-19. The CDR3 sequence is CASSLSSTGGASGYTF. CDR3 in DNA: TGTGCCAGCAGCTTATCGTCGACAGGGGGCGCGAGTGGCTACACCTTC.